The present TCR beta chain was sequenced within a study of T cells in localized non-small cell lung cancer. TCRdb keeps only in-frame clones here, not all; method: immunoSEQ multiplex PCR. The top ten hold 17% of the sample, which has about 46,000 clones, under 90% seen once. General study findings and limits: Uninvolved neighboring lung showed the greatest T cell clonality, exceeding tumor. Adjacent lung was found to contain a median approximately 60 of the top 100 tumor clones.

The CDR3 is 11 residues long. Germline CDR1 is SQVTM and CDR2 is ANQGSEA. V gave up 0 bases and J gave up 7 bases, with 7 bases separating them. Comment on this clone: Antigen: not known.

The sequence came from a man between 40 and 69 years old with stage III lung adenocarcinoma. This specimen consisted of peripheral blood mononuclear cells, obtained before any cancer treatment. This chain joins TRBV29-1 and TRBJ2-7; D unclear. The CDR3 DNA reads TGCAGCGTTGAAGATGGGGTGGAGCAGTACTTC. Translation: CSVEDGVEQYF.